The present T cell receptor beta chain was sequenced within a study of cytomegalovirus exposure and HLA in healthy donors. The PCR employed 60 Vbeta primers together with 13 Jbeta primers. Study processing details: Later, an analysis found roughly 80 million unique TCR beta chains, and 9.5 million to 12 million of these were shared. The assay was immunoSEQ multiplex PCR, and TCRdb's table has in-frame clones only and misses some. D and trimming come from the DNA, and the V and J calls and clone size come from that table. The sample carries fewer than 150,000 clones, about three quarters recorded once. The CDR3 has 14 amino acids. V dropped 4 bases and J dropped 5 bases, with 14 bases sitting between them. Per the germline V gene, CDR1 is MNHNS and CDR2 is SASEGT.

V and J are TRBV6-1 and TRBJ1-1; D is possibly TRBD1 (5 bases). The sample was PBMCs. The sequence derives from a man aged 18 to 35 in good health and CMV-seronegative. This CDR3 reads CASSAVAGLTEAFF. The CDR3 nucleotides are TGTGCCAGCAGTGCGGTTGCAGGGCTAACTGAAGCTTTCTTT.